This TCR beta chain was sequenced in a study of CD8 T cells in Susac syndrome. CDR1 and CDR2 (germline): MNHEY, SMNVEV (reference sequence). This CDR3 has 13 residues. V shed 4 bases and J shed 7 bases, with 11 bases lying between them. The study, taken as a whole, reports: The study recognized that its TCR sequencing and HLA analysis covered a relatively small number of individuals.

RNA, at roughly 0.5 to 1 ug, was reverse transcribed with random hexamers. TCRdb reprocessed the immunoSEQ multiplex PCR reads via MiXCR and lists one record per CDR3 protein. The table has hundreds of thousands of distinct CDR3 sequences, 85% to 95% seen once. About this clonotype: Its antigen is unknown.

The rearrangement joins TRBV27 to TRBJ2-4, with D possibly called TRBD1 or TRBD2 (5 bases each). The sequence was collected from a human donor with multiple sclerosis. The sequenced material came from CD4+ T cells from PBMCs. CDR3 nucleotide sequence: TGTGCCAGCAGTTCCGGGACGGTCAACATTCAGTACTTC. It is translated as CASSSGTVNIQYF.